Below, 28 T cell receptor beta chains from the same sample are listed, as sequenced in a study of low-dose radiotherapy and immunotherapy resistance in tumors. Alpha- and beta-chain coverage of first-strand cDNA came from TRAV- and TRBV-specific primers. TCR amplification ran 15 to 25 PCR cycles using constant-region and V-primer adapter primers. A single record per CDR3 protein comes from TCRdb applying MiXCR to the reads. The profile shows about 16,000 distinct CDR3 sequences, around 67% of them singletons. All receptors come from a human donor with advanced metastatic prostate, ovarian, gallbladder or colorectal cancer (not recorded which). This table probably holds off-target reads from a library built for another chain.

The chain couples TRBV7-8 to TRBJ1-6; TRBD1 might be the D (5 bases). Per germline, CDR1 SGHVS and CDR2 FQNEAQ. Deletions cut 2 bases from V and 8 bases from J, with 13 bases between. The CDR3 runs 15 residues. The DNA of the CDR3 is TGTGCCAGCAGCTTATGGGGGACCGCTGATTCACCCCTCCACTTT. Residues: CASSLWGTADSPLHF.

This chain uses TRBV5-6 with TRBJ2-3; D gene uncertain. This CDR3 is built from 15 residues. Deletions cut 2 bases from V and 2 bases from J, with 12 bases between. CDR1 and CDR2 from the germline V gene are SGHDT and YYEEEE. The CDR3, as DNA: TGTGCCAGCAGCTTTTTATCCAGGACCACAGATACGCAGTATTTT. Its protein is CASSFLSRTTDTQYF. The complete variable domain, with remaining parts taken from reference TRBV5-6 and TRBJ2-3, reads DAGVTQSPTHLIKTRGQQVTLRCSPKSGHDTVSWYQQALGQGPQFIFQYYEEEERQRGNFPDRFSGHQFPNYSSELNVNALLLGDSALYLCASSFLSRTTDTQYFGPGTRLTVL.

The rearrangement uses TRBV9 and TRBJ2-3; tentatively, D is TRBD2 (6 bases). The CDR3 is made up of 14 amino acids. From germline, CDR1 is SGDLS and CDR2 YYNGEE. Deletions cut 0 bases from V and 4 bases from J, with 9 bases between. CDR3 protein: CASSVELAADTQYF. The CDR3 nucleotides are TGTGCCAGCAGCGTAGAACTAGCTGCAGATACGCAGTATTTT.

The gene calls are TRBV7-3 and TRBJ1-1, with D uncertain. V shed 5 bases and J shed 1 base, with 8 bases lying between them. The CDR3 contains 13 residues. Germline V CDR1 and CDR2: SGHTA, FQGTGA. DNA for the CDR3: TGTGCCAGCAGCAACAAGCAGAACACTGAAGCTTTCTTT. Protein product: CASSNKQNTEAFF.

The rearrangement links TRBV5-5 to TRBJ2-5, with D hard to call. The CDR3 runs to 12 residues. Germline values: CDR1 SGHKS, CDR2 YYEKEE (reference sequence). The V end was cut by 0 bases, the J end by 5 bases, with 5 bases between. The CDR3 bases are TGTGCCAGCAGCTTGGATCGCGAGACCCAGTACTTC. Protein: CASSLDRETQYF. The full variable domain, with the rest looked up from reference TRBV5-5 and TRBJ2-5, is DAGVTQSPTHLIKTRGQQVTLRCSPISGHKSVSWYQQVLGQGPQFIFQYYEKEERGRGNFPDRFSARQFPNYSSELNVNALLLGDSALYLCASSLDRETQYFGPGTRLLVL.

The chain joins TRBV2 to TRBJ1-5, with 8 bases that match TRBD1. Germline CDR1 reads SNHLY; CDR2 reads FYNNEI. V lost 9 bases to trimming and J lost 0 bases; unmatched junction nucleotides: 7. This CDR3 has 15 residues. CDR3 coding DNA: TGTGCCAGTAGAGCAGGGGGCTATAGCAATCAGCCCCAGCATTTT. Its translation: CASRAGGYSNQPQHF.

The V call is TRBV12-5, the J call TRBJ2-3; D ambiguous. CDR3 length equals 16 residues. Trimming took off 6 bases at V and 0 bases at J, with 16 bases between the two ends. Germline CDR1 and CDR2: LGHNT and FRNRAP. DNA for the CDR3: TGTGCTAGTGGAACCCAACTTGCGACTAGCACAGATACGCAGTATTTT. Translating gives CASGTQLATSTDTQYF.

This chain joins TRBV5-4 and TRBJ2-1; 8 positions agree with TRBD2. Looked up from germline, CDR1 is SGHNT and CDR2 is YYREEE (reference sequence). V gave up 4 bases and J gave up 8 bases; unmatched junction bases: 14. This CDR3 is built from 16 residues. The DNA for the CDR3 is TGTGCCAGCAGCGCCGGGGGGGGAGTCCAAATCCATGAGCAGTTCTTC. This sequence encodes CASSAGGGVQIHEQFF.

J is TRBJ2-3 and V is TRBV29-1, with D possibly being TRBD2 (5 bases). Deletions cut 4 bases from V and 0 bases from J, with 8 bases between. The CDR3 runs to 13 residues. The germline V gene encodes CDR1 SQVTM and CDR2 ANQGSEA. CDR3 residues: CSVVRESTDTQYF. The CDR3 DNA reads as TGCAGCGTTGTCCGGGAAAGCACAGATACGCAGTATTTT.

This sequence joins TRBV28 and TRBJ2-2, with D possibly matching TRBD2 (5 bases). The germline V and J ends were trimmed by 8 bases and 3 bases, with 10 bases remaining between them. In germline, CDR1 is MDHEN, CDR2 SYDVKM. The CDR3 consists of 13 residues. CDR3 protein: CASARVYTGELFF. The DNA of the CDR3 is TGTGCCAGCGCGAGGGTTTACACCGGGGAGCTGTTTTTT.

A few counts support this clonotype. DNA for the CDR3: TGTGCCAGCAGTTTATCCCCCGTTCGGGGGAGAAGCACAGATACGCAGTATTTT. Translation: CASSLSPVRGRSTDTQYF. The rearrangement uses TRBV28 and TRBJ2-3; tentative D call: TRBD2 (6 bases). Per the germline V gene, CDR1 is MDHEN and CDR2 is SYDVKM. This CDR3 contains 18 residues. The V end was cut by 1 base, the J end by 0 bases, with 17 bases between.

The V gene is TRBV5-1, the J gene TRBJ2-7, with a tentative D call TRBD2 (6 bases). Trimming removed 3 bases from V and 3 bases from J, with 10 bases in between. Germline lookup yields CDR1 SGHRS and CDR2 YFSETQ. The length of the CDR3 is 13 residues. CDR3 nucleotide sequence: TGCGCCAGCAGCTCGGGACTCAACTACGAGCAGTACTTC. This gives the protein CASSSGLNYEQYF.

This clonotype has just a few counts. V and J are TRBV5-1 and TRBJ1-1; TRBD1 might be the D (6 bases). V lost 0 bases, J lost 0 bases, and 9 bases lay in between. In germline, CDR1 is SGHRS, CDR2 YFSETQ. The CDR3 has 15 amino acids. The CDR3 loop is CASSLGGQMNTEAFF. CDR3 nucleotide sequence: TGCGCCAGCAGCTTGGGGGGACAAATGAACACTGAAGCTTTCTTT. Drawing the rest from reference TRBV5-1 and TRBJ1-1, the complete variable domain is KAGVTQTPRYLIKTRGQQVTLSCSPISGHRSVSWYQQTPGQGLQFLFEYFSETQRNKGNFPGRFSGRQFSNSRSEMNVSTLELGDSALYLCASSLGGQMNTEAFFGQGTRLTVV.

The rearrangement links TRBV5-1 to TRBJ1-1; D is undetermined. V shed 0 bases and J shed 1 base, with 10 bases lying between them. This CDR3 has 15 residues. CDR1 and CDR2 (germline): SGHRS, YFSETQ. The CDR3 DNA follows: TGCGCCAGCAGCTTGGGTCCCTCGGGGAACACTGAAGCTTTCTTT. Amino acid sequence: CASSLGPSGNTEAFF. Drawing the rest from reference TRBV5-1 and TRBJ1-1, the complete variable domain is KAGVTQTPRYLIKTRGQQVTLSCSPISGHRSVSWYQQTPGQGLQFLFEYFSETQRNKGNFPGRFSGRQFSNSRSEMNVSTLELGDSALYLCASSLGPSGNTEAFFGQGTRLTVV.

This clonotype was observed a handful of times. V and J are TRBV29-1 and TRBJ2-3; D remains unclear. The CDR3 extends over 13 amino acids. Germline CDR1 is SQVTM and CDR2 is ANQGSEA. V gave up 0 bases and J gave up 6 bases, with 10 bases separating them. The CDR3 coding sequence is TGCAGCGTTGAAGAGATCCCCGGGGATACGCAGTATTTT. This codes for CSVEEIPGDTQYF.

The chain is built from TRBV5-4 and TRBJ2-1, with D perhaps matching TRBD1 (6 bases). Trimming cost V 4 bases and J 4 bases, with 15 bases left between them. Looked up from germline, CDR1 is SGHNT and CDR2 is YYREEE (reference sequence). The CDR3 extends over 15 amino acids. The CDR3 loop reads CASSATDRFYNEQFF. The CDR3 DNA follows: TGTGCCAGCAGCGCCACTGACAGGTTTTACAATGAGCAGTTCTTC.

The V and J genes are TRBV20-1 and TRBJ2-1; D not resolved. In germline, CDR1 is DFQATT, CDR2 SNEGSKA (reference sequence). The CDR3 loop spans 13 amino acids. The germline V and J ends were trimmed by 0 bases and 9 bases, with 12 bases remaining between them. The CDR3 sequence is CSARDNHGAEQFF. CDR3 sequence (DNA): TGCAGTGCTAGAGACAATCACGGCGCTGAGCAGTTCTTC.

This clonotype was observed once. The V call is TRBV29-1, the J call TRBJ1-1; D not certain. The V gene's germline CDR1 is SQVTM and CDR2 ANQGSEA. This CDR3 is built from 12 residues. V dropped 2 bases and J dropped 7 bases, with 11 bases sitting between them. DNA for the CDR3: TGCAGCGTTGAAAAATCGGGAATTGAAGCTTTCTTT. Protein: CSVEKSGIEAFF.

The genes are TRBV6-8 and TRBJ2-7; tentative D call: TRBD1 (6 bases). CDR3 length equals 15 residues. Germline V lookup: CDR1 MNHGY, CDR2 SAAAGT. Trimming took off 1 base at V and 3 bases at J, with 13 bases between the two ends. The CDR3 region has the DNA TGTGCCAGCAGTTACTGGGGGCAGTTAGGCTACGAGCAGTACTTC. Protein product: CASSYWGQLGYEQYF.

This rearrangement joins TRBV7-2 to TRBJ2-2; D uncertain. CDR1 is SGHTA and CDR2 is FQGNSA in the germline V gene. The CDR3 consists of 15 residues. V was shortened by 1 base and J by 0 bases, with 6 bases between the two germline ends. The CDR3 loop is CASSLVRANTGELFF. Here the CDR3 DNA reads TGTGCCAGCAGCTTAGTTAGGGCGAACACCGGGGAGCTGTTTTTT.

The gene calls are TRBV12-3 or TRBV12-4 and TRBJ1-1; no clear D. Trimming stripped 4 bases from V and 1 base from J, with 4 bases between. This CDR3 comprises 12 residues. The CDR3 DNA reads TGTGCCAGCAGTTACACGAACACTGAAGCTTTCTTT. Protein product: CASSYTNTEAFF.

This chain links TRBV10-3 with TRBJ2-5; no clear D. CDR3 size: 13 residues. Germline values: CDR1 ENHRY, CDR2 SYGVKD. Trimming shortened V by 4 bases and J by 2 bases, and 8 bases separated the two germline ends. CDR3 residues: CAISGVEQETQYF. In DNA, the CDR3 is TGTGCCATCAGTGGGGTTGAGCAAGAGACCCAGTACTTC.

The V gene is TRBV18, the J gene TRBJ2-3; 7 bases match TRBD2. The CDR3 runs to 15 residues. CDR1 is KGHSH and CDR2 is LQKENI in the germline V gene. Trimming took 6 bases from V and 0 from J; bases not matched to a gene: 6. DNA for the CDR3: TGTGCCAGCTCGGTACTAGCGACTAGCACAGATACGCAGTATTTT. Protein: CASSVLATSTDTQYF.

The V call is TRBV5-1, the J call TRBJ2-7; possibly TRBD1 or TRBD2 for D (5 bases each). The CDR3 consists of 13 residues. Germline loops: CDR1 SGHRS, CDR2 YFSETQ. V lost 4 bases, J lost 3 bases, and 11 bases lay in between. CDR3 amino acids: CASSLRGIYEQYF. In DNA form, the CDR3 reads TGCGCCAGCAGCCTCCGGGGCATCTACGAGCAGTACTTC.

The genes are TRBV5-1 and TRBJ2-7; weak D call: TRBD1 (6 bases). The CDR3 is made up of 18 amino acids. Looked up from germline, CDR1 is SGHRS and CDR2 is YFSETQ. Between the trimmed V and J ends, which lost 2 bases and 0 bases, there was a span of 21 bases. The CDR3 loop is CASSFRQRTVTSSYEQYF. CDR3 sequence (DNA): TGCGCCAGCAGCTTCAGACAACGGACAGTAACTAGCTCCTACGAGCAGTACTTC.

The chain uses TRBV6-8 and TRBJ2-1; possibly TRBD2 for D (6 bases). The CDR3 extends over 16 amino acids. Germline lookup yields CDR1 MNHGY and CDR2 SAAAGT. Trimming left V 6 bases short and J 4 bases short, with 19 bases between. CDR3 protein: CASRRSREYLYNEQFF. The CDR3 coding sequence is TGTGCCAGCAGACGCTCCCGGGAGTACCTATACAATGAGCAGTTCTTC.

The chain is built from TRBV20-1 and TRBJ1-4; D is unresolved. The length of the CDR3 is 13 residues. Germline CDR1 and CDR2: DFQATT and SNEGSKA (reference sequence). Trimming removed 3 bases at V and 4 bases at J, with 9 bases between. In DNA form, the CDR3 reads TGCAGTGCTAGGGCCAGGTTTAATGAAAAACTGTTTTTT. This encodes CSARARFNEKLFF.

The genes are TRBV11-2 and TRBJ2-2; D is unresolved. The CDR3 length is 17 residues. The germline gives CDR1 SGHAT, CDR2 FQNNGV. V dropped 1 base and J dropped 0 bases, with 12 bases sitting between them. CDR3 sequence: CASSLVRRLTNTGELFF. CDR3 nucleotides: TGTGCCAGCAGCTTAGTTCGACGGTTAACGAACACCGGGGAGCTGTTTTTT.